This entry lists 2 T cell receptor beta chains sequenced from one sample in a study of tissue T cells after allogeneic stem cell transplantation. Generated by immunoSEQ multiplex PCR, the TCRdb table keeps only in-frame clones and is missing some. The repertoire holds roughly 4,000 clones, with around 74% as singletons. This specimen consisted of left colon tissue, obtained at autopsy. The receptors come from a woman aged 18-49 years with breast cancer.

The chain uses TRBV2 and TRBJ2-7, with D perhaps TRBD2 (6 bases). The length of the CDR3 is 12 residues. CDR1 is SNHLY and CDR2 is FYNNEI in the germline V gene. V was shortened by 4 bases and J by 3 bases, with 7 bases between the two germline ends. CDR3 bases: TGTGCCAGCAGTGGCGGGATCTACGAGCAGTACTTC. This gives the protein CASSGGIYEQYF. Looking up the rest from reference TRBV2 and TRBJ2-7 gives the full variable domain: EPEVTQTPSHQVTQMGQEVILRCVPISNHLYFYWYRQILGQKVEFLVSFYNNEISEKSEIFDDQFSVERPDGSNFTLKIRSTKLEDSAMYFCASSGGIYEQYFGPGTRLTVT.

This clone was counted a single time. The gene calls are TRBV7-2 and TRBJ2-3, with TRBD2 identical over 8 bases. This CDR3 contains 18 residues. Trimming cost V 2 bases and J 1 base; bases outside gene matches: 11. Looked up from germline, CDR1 is SGHTA and CDR2 is FQGNSA. The CDR3: CASSLNGGVLSGTDTQYF. The CDR3 bases are TGTGCCAGCAGCTTAAACGGGGGGGTGTTATCCGGCACAGATACGCAGTATTTT.